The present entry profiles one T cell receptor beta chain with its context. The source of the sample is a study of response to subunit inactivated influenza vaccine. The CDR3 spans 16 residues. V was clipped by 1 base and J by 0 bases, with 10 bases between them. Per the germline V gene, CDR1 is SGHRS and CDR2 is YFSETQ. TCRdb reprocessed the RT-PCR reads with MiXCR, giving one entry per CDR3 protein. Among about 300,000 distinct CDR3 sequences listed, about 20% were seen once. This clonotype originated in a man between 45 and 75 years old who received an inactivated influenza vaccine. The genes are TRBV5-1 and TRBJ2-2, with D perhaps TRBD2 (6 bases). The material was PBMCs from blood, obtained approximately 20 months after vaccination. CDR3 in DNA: TGCGCCAGCAGCTTGTATGGCGGGACGAACACCGGGGAGCTGTTTTTT. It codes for CASSLYGGTNTGELFF.